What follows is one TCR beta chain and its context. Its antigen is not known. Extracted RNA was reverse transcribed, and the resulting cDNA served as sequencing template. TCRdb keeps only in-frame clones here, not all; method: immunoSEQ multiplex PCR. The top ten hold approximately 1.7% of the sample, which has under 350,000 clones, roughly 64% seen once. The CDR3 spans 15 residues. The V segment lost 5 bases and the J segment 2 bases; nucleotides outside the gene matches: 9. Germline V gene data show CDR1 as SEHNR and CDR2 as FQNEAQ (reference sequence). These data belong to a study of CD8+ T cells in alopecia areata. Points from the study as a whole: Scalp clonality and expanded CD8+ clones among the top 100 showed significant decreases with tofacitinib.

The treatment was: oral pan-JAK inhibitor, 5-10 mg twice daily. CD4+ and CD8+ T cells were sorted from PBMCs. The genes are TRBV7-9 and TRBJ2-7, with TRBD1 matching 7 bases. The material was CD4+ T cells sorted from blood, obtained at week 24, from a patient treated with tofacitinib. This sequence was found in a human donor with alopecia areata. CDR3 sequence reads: CASSLRGSSTYEQYF. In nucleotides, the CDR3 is TGTGCCAGCAGCCTCAGGGGGTCCTCGACCTACGAGCAGTACTTC.